A single T cell receptor beta chain is shown here with its context. Its matching antigen is unknown. Clones were read by immunoSEQ multiplex PCR, and TCRdb kept only the in-frame ones, dropping some. Of about 450,000 clones in the sample, 80% to 90% were seen once. These data are taken from a study of Ad26.COV2.S vaccination and SARS-CoV-2 variants. Indicated treatment: around 19 received Ad26.COV2.S at low or high dose, single or two shots; about 5 received placebo; per-sample allocation not given. Specimen acquisition occurred on day 63 following the initial vaccine or placebo injection. The CDR3 is made up of 18 amino acids. V dropped 2 bases and J dropped 5; count of bases not matched to a gene: 15. Looked up from germline, CDR1 is SGHTA and CDR2 is FQGTGA. General study points: Participants given vaccine showed non-spike TCR breadth similar to that of placebo recipients.

The specimen comprised peripheral blood, sampled in a trial of Ad26.COV2.S vaccine versus placebo. The receptor's source is a person aged 18-60 years who received the Ad26.COV2.S COVID-19 vaccine or a placebo. The chain uses TRBV7-3 and TRBJ2-1; 7 bases line up with TRBD1. The chain's CDR3 is CASSLLPPATGPDNEQFF. The CDR3 coding sequence is TGTGCCAGCAGCTTACTCCCCCCCGCGACAGGGCCCGACAATGAGCAGTTCTTC.